The 28 T cell receptor beta chains presented below share a single source sample, sequenced in a study of T-cell reconstitution after alpha-beta-depleted transplantation in children. A TCRbeta library incorporating unique molecular identifiers was prepared. TCRdb re-analysed the PCR reads in MiXCR, keeping a single row per CDR3 protein. The sample has roughly 610,000 distinct CDR3 sequences; about 11% are singletons. Here the sequenced sample was PBMCs from the stem cell graft donor, taken from the stem cell graft. The receptors derive from a human donor who donated a stem cell graft to a child with acute myeloid leukemia.

As to this clonotype: A junction end diverges from the germline sequence, so it may reflect a read error. The chain joins TRBV12-3 or TRBV12-4 to TRBJ2-4; possibly TRBD2 for D (6 bases). This CDR3 spans 13 amino acids. This chain's CDR3 is CASTPLPAGQLHF. CDR3 nucleotide sequence: TGTGCCAGCACCCCTCTGCCAGCGGGCCAGCTACACTTC.

This clonotype has ten or more counts. The CDR3 reads CSVVGVNYEQYF. In DNA, the CDR3 is TGCAGCGTTGTTGGCGTTAACTACGAGCAGTACTTC. The V gene is TRBV29-1, the J gene TRBJ2-7; D gene ambiguous. This CDR3 has 12 residues. The germline V and J ends were trimmed by 4 bases and 3 bases, with 10 bases remaining between them. Germline loops: CDR1 SQVTM, CDR2 ANQGSEA.

This clonotype has only a few counts. The chain employs TRBV30 and TRBJ1-6; D uncertain. Germline V gives CDR1 GTSNPN, CDR2 SVGIG (reference sequence). The V end was cut by 4 bases, the J end by 3 bases, with 13 bases between. CDR3 length: 15 amino acids. CDR3: CAWKWSGSYNSPLHF. The CDR3 DNA follows: TGTGCCTGGAAGTGGAGTGGCAGCTATAATTCACCCCTCCACTTT.

Many counts were recorded for this clonotype. V and J are TRBV6-2 or TRBV6-3 and TRBJ2-1; 8 positions match TRBD2. Unmatched junction bases numbered 4, after V lost 0 bases and J lost 3 bases. There are 16 residues in the CDR3. Germline-derived CDR1 and CDR2 are MNHEY and SVGEGT. CDR3 nucleotides: TGTGCCAGCAGTTACTCGAGCGGGAGCTACTACAATGAGCAGTTCTTC. Translating gives CASSYSSGSYYNEQFF.

A word on this clonotype: As the CDR3 is not closed by the conserved phenylalanine or tryptophan, this likely results from a read error. V gene TRBV5-5 combines with J gene TRBJ2-7; 8 bases map to TRBD1. This CDR3 contains 14 residues. CDR1 and CDR2 from the germline V gene are SGHKS and YYEKEE (reference sequence). V shed 3 bases, J shed 0 bases, and the junction held 2 bases outside the gene matches. CDR3 protein: CASSSGGNSYEQYS. CDR3 DNA sequence: TGTGCCAGCAGCTCAGGGGGCAACTCCTACGAGCAGTACTCC.

This clonotype showed up many times. The chain recombines TRBV9 with TRBJ1-4; TRBD1 might be the D (5 bases). This CDR3 spans 18 amino acids. The V gene lost 4 bases and the J gene lost 6 bases, with 25 bases spanning the gap. Germline CDR1 and CDR2: SGDLS and YYNGEE. CDR3 sequence reads: CASSTGVGWGAQDEKLFF. CDR3 in DNA: TGTGCCAGCAGCACGGGCGTGGGCTGGGGCGCCCAAGATGAAAAACTGTTTTTT.

This clonotype was recorded a few times. This chain joins TRBV20-1 and TRBJ2-3, with TRBD2 identical over 11 bases. CDR1 and CDR2 (germline): DFQATT, SNEGSKA (reference sequence). This CDR3 is built from 16 residues. J gave up 0 bases and V 4 bases, and 6 bases lay outside the gene matches. The CDR3 loop is CSANSGRDRSTDTQYF. In DNA, the CDR3 is TGCAGTGCTAATAGCGGGAGGGACCGCAGCACAGATACGCAGTATTTT.

This clonotype was seen more than once but under ten times. The chain is built from TRBV20-1 and TRBJ2-7; the match to TRBD2 covers 9 bases. The CDR3 is made up of 19 amino acids. V gave up 1 base and J gave up 5 bases; unmatched junction bases: 21. Germline CDR1 DFQATT, CDR2 SNEGSKA (reference sequence). The chain's CDR3 is CSARGDILLTGTSRNEQYF. DNA of the CDR3: TGCAGTGCTAGAGGGGACATCCTCCTCACCGGGACTAGCCGGAACGAGCAGTACTTC.

This clonotype came up a few times. This rearrangement joins TRBV12-3 or TRBV12-4 to TRBJ2-6; D call uncertain. The CDR3 totals 16 residues. V shed 2 bases and J shed 2 bases, with 10 bases lying between them. Written as DNA, the CDR3 is TGTGCCAGCAGTTTACGGTCCGGTGCTGGGGCCAACGTCCTGACTTTC. This sequence encodes CASSLRSGAGANVLTF.

This clonotype has more than one count but fewer than ten. The V call is TRBV6-5, the J call TRBJ2-3, with TRBD2 as a possible D gene (5 bases). Trimming shortened V by 8 bases and J by 6 bases, and 12 bases separated the two germline ends. The germline V gene encodes CDR1 MNHEY and CDR2 SVGAGI. The CDR3 is made up of 12 amino acids. CDR3 residues: CASSGSADTQYF. The CDR3 coding sequence is TGTGCCAGCTCTGGGAGCGCCGATACGCAGTATTTT.

V is TRBV20-1 and J is TRBJ2-5; 10 bases line up with TRBD1. Germline lookup yields CDR1 DFQATT and CDR2 SNEGSKA (reference sequence). The length of the CDR3 is 15 residues. The V gene end was trimmed by 4 bases and the J gene end by 3 bases; junction bases not matched to a gene: 8. The CDR3 sequence is CSANRLGTGEETQYF. CDR3 bases: TGCAGTGCTAACCGACTCGGGACAGGGGAAGAGACCCAGTACTTC.

The chain links TRBV29-1 to TRBJ1-1; TRBD1 might be the D (6 bases). The length of the CDR3 is 12 residues. The V and J ends lost 7 bases and 1 base respectively, with 10 bases between them. The germline V gene has CDR1 SQVTM and CDR2 ANQGSEA. DNA of the CDR3: TGCAGCGGATCACAGGGGAACACTGAAGCTTTCTTT. It codes for CSGSQGNTEAFF.

This rearrangement joins TRBV29-1 to TRBJ2-7; 10 positions agree with TRBD1. Germline assignment: CDR1 SQVTM and CDR2 ANQGSEA. This CDR3 has 14 amino acids. The junction had 4 bases not matched to a gene; V was cut back by 0 bases and J by 5 bases. As DNA, the CDR3 is TGCAGCGTTGAAGAGGACAGGGGGTTCGACGAGCAGTACTTC. Amino acids: CSVEEDRGFDEQYF.

The chain uses TRBV2 and TRBJ2-1; weak D call: TRBD1 (6 bases). The CDR3 covers 12 residues. The V gene's germline CDR1 is SNHLY and CDR2 FYNNEI. The V and J ends lost 6 bases and 9 bases respectively, with 12 bases between them. CDR3 sequence (DNA): TGTGCCAGCAGCTTACAGGGAATTGAGCAGTTCTTC. Amino acid sequence: CASSLQGIEQFF.

The genes are TRBV12-3 or TRBV12-4 and TRBJ2-1; 7 bases are a match to TRBD2. Trimming took 2 bases from V and 2 from J; bases not matched to a gene: 6. The CDR3 totals 16 residues. The CDR3, as DNA: TGTGCCAGCAGTTTACCCGGGGGGATAACCTACAATGAGCAGTTCTTC. Its protein product is CASSLPGGITYNEQFF.

The sample holds many counts of this clonotype. The chain recombines TRBV29-1 with TRBJ2-2; 8 bases match TRBD1. This CDR3 spans 17 amino acids. The V and J ends lost 4 bases and 4 bases, in that order; junction bases with no gene match: 14. CDR1 and CDR2 from the germline V gene are SQVTM and ANQGSEA. CDR3: CSVGWVGRGQSTGELFF. Written as DNA, the CDR3 is TGCAGCGTTGGTTGGGTAGGCAGGGGGCAGAGCACCGGGGAGCTGTTTTTT.

The chain links TRBV24-1 to TRBJ2-1, with TRBD2 identical over 9 bases. Germline V CDR1 and CDR2: KGHDR, SFDVKD. This CDR3 is built from 17 residues. The V and J ends lost 1 base and 6 bases, in that order; junction bases with no gene match: 9. The CDR3 DNA follows: TGTGCCACCAGTGATTTAGTCGGCGGGAGGGCCGGCAATGAGCAGTTCTTC. This gives the protein CATSDLVGGRAGNEQFF.

V is TRBV6-2 or TRBV6-3 and J is TRBJ2-7; D ambiguous. The germline V gene has CDR1 MNHEY and CDR2 SVGEGT. This CDR3 spans 16 amino acids. The V and J ends lost 2 bases and 5 bases respectively, with 19 bases between them. This CDR3 is CASSYRRSEADHEQYF. The CDR3 DNA is TGTGCCAGCAGTTACAGGCGGTCCGAGGCGGACCACGAGCAGTACTTC.

This clonotype was seen a handful of times. The rearrangement links TRBV3-1 to TRBJ2-5; 8 nucleotides match TRBD1. V was clipped by 4 bases and J by 4 bases; unmatched bases: 14. CDR3 length equals 17 residues. Per the germline V gene, CDR1 is LGHDT and CDR2 is YNNKEL (reference sequence). The DNA for the CDR3 is TGTGCCAGCAGCCCTCGGGACAGGCCTCAAAGAGCAGAGACCCAGTACTTC. It encodes CASSPRDRPQRAETQYF.

The chain recombines TRBV12-3 or TRBV12-4 with TRBJ2-2, with D unclear. Between the trimmed V and J ends, which lost 10 bases and 1 base, there was a span of 13 bases. This CDR3 is 14 amino acids long. The CDR3 DNA follows: TGTGCCACCCAATTCTGGAGGAACACCGGGGAGCTGTTTTTT. It specifies CATQFWRNTGELFF.

The table lists this clonotype with many counts. The chain employs TRBV3-1 and TRBJ2-7, with 8 bases aligning to TRBD1. Germline V gene data show CDR1 as LGHDT and CDR2 as YNNKEL (reference sequence). This CDR3 has 15 residues. V lost 1 base and J lost 1; bases outside the gene matches: 3. CDR3 nucleotides: TGTGCCAGCAGCCAAGCCACAGGGGGTTCCTACGAGCAGTACTTC. As protein: CASSQATGGSYEQYF.

With respect to this clonotype: One junction end does not reproduce the germline sequence, and a read error may be involved. The chain has TRBV7-9 and TRBJ2-7, with 9 nucleotides matching TRBD2. The CDR3 runs to 15 residues. Germline V lookup: CDR1 SEHNR, CDR2 FQNEAQ (reference sequence). Written as DNA, the CDR3 is TGTGCCAGCAGCGTAGCGGGGGCAGGTTTATCCGAGCAGTACTTC. It specifies CASSVAGAGLSEQYF.

This clonotype occurred many times. V and J are TRBV12-3 or TRBV12-4 and TRBJ2-5; perhaps TRBD1 as D (5 bases). The CDR3 contains 16 residues. The ends were cut back, 1 base at V and 2 bases at J, with 14 bases in the middle. The CDR3 region has the DNA TGTGCCAGCAGTTTAGGGGGCCGGGCGCTACAAGAGACCCAGTACTTC. Translating it yields CASSLGGRALQETQYF.

This clonotype has ten or more counts. V usage is TRBV3-1 and J usage is TRBJ1-1; D is unclear. Germline V lookup: CDR1 LGHDT, CDR2 YNNKEL (reference sequence). Trimming took off 4 bases at V and 2 bases at J, with 5 bases between the two ends. The CDR3 extends over 12 amino acids. The DNA for the CDR3 is TGTGCCAGCAGCCGGGGAAACACTGAAGCTTTCTTT. Translation: CASSRGNTEAFF.

This clonotype was picked up a small number of times. The chain employs TRBV20-1 and TRBJ2-3; D ambiguous. CDR3 length equals 13 residues. CDR1 and CDR2 (germline): DFQATT, SNEGSKA (reference sequence). Trimming took 0 bases from V and 4 from J, leaving 8 bases between them. CDR3 residues: CSAREAGPDTQYF. CDR3 nucleotide sequence: TGCAGTGCTAGAGAGGCAGGCCCAGATACGCAGTATTTT.

Only a few counts were recorded for this clonotype. The chain is built from TRBV9 and TRBJ2-5; 9 positions agree with TRBD2. Looked up from germline, CDR1 is SGDLS and CDR2 is YYNGEE. V lost 0 bases and J lost 5; bases outside the gene matches: 11. This CDR3 is built from 17 residues. In DNA, the CDR3 is TGTGCCAGCAGCGTAGCAGAGGTGGGACTAGCATCGGAGACCCAGTACTTC. This encodes CASSVAEVGLASETQYF.

This clonotype came up a few times. The rearrangement joins TRBV6-2 or TRBV6-3 to TRBJ2-1, with 10 bases aligning to TRBD2. The CDR3 contains 16 residues. CDR1 MNHEY and CDR2 SVGEGT come from the germline V gene. The junction had 9 bases not matched to a gene; V was cut back by 5 bases and J by 5 bases. CDR3 region: CASSGPASGRNNEQFF. The CDR3 bases are TGTGCCAGCAGTGGGCCCGCTAGCGGGAGAAACAATGAGCAGTTCTTC.

A word on this clonotype: The junction departs from germline at one end; a sequencing error may be responsible. The V and J genes are TRBV7-2 and TRBJ2-7, with TRBD1 as a possible D gene (5 bases). Germline V gives CDR1 SGHTA, CDR2 FQGNSA. This CDR3 comprises 14 residues. CDR3 region: CASSLWQGIYKQYF. CDR3 bases: TGTGCCAGCAGCTTATGGCAGGGAATCTACAAGCAGTACTTC.